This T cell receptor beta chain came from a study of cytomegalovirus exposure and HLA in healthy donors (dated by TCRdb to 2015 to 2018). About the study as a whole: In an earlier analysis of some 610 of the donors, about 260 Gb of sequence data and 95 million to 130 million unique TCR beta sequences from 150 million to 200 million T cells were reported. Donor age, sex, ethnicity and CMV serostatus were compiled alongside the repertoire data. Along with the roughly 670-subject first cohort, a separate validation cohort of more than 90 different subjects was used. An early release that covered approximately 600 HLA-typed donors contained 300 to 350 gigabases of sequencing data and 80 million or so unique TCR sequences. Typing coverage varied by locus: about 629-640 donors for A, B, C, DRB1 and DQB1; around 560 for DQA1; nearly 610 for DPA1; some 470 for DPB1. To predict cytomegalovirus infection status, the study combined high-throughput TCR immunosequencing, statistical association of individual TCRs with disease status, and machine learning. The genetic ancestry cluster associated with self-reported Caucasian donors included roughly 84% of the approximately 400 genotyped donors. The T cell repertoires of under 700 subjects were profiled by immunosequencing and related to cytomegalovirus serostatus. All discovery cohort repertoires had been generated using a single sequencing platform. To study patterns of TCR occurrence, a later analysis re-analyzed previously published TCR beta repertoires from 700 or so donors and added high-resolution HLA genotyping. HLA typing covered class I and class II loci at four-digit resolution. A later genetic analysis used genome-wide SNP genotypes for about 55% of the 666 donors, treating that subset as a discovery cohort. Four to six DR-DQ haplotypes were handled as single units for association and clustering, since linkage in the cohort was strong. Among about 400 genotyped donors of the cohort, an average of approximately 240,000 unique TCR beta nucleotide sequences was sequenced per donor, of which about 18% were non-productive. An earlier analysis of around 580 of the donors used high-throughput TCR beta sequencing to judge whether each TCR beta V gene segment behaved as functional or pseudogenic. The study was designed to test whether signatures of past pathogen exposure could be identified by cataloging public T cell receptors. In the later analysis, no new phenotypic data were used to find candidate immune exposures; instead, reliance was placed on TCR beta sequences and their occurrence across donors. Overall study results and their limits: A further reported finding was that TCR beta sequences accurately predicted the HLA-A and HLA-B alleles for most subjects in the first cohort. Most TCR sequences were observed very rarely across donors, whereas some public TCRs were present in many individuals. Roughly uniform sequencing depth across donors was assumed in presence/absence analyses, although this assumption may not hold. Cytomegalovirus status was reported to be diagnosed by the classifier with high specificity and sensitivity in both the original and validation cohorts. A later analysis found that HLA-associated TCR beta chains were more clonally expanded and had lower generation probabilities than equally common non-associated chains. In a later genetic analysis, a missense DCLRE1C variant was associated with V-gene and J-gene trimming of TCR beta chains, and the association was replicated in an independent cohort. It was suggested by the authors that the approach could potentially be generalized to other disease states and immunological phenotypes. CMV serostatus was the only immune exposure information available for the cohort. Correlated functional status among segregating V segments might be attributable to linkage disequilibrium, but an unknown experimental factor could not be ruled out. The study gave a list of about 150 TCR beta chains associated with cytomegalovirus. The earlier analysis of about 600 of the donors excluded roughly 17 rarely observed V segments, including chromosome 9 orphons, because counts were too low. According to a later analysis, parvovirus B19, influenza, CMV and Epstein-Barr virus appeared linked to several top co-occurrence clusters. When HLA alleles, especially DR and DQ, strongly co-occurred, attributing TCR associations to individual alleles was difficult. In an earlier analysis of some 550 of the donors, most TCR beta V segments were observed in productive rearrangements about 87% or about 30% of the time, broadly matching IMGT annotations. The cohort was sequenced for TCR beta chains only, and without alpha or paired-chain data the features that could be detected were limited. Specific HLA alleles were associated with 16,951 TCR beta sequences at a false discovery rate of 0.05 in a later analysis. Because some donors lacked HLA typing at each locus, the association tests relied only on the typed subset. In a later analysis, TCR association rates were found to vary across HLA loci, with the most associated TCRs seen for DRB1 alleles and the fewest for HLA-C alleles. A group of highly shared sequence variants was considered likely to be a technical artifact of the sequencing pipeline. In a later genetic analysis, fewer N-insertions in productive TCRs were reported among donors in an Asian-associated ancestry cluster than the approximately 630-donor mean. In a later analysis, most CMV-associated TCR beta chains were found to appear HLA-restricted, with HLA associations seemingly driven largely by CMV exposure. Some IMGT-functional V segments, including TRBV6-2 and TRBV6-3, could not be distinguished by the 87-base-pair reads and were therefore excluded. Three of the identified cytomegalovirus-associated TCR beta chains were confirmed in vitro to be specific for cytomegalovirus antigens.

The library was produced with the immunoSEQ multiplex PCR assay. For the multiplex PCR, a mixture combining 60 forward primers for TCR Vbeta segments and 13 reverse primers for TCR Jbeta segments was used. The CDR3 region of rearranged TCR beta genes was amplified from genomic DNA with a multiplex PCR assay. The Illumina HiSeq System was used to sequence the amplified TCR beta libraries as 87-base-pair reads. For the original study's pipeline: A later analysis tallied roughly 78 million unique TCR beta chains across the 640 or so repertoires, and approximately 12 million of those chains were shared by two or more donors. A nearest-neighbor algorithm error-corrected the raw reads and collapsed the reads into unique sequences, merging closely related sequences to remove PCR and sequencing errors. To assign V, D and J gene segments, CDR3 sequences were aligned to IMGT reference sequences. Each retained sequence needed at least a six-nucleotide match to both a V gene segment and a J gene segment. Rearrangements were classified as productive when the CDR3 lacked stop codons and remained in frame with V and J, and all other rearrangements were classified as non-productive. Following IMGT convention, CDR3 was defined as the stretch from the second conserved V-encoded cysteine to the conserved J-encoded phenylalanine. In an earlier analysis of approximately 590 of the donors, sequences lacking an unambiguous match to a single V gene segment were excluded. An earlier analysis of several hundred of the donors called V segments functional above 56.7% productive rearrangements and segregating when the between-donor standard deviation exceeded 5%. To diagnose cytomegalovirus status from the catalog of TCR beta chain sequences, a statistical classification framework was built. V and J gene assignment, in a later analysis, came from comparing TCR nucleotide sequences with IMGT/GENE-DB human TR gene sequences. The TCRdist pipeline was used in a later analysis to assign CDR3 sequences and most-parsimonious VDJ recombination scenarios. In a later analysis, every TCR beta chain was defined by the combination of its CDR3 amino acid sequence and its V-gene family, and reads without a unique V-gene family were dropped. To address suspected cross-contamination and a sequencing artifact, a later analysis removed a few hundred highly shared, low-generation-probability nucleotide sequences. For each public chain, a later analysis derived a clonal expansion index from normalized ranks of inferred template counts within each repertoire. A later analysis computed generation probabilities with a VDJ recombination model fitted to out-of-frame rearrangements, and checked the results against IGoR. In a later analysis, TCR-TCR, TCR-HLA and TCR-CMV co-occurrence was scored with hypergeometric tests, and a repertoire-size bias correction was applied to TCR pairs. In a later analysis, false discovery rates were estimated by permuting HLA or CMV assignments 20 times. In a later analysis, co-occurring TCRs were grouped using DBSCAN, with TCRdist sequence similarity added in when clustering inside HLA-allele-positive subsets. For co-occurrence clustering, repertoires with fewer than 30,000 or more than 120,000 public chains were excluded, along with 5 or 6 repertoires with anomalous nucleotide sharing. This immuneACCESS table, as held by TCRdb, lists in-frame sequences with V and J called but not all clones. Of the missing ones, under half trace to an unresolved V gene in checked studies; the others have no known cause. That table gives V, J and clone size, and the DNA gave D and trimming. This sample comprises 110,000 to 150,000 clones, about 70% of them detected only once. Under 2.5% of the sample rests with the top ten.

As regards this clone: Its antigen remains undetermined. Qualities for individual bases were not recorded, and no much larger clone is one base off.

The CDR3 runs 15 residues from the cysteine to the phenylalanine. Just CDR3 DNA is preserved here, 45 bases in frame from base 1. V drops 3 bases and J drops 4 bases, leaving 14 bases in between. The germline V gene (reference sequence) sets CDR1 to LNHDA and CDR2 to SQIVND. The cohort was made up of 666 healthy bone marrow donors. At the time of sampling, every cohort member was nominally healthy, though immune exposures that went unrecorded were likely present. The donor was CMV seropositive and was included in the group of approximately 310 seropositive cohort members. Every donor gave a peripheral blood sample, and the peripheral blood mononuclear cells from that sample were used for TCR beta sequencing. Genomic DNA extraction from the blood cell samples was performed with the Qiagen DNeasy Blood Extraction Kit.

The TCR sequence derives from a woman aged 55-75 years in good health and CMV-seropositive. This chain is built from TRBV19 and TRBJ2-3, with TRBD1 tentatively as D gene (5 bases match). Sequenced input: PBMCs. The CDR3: CASSIRPLQADTQYF. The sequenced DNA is TGTGCCAGTAGTATTAGGCCCCTACAGGCAGATACGCAGTATTTT.